These 5 T cell receptor beta chains originate from one sample sequenced in a study of blood T cells in healthy people across ages. It was with a sample-barcoded 5' primer and a J-beta primer mix that a second PCR of about 6 to 11 cycles was run. TCRdb used MiXCR to reprocess the 5' RACE reads, holding one entry per CDR3 protein. The sample has roughly 500,000 distinct CDR3 sequences, approximately 27% seen once. The sample consisted of blood. These receptors originate from a woman aged 65 to 85 in good health.

This clonotype was seen more than once but under ten times. This chain uses TRBV4-1 with TRBJ2-6; 7 bases match TRBD1. CDR3 length: 19 amino acids. J was trimmed by 1 base and V by 5 bases; bases with no gene match: 14. Germline CDR1 MGHRA, CDR2 YSYEKL. The CDR3 here is CASSFTLGTVPSGANVLTF. In DNA form, the CDR3 reads TGCGCCAGCAGCTTTACGCTCGGGACAGTCCCTTCTGGGGCCAACGTCCTGACTTTC.

The V and J genes are TRBV20-1 and TRBJ2-4; D is uncertain. Germline V gene data show CDR1 as DFQATT and CDR2 as SNEGSKA (reference sequence). V was cut by 5 bases and J by 0 bases, with 8 bases left in between. There are 13 residues in the CDR3. The CDR3 DNA reads TGCAGTGCTTATGGTGTAGCCAAAAACATTCAGTACTTC. It encodes CSAYGVAKNIQYF.

The chain joins TRBV6-2 or TRBV6-3 to TRBJ2-1; 11 nucleotides match TRBD2. Trimming cost V 4 bases and J 4 bases; bases outside gene matches: 9. Germline lookup yields CDR1 MNHEY and CDR2 SVGEGT. The CDR3 sequence is 17 residues long. DNA of the CDR3: TGTGCCAGCAGTTCGCCCTTTCTAGCGGGGGGTTACAATGAGCAGTTCTTC. This translates into CASSSPFLAGGYNEQFF.

At least ten counts were recorded for this clonotype. The chain is built from TRBV7-2 and TRBJ2-7; TRBD1 aligns across 9 bases. This CDR3 spans 14 amino acids. CDR1 and CDR2 (germline): SGHTA, FQGNSA. J was trimmed by 3 bases and V by 3 bases; bases with no gene match: 3. Written as DNA, the CDR3 is TGTGCCAGCAGCTTGGGGACAGGGCGCTACGAGCAGTACTTC. Translated: CASSLGTGRYEQYF.

The sample holds many counts of this clonotype. The chain has TRBV29-1 and TRBJ1-2; D possibly corresponds to TRBD1 (5 bases). This CDR3 has 14 amino acids. Trimming took 4 bases from V and 2 from J, leaving 14 bases between them. The germline CDR1 and CDR2 sequences are SQVTM and ANQGSEA. The CDR3 sequence is CSVGTGRVNYGYTF. The DNA for the CDR3 is TGCAGCGTTGGAACGGGACGAGTCAACTATGGCTACACCTTC.